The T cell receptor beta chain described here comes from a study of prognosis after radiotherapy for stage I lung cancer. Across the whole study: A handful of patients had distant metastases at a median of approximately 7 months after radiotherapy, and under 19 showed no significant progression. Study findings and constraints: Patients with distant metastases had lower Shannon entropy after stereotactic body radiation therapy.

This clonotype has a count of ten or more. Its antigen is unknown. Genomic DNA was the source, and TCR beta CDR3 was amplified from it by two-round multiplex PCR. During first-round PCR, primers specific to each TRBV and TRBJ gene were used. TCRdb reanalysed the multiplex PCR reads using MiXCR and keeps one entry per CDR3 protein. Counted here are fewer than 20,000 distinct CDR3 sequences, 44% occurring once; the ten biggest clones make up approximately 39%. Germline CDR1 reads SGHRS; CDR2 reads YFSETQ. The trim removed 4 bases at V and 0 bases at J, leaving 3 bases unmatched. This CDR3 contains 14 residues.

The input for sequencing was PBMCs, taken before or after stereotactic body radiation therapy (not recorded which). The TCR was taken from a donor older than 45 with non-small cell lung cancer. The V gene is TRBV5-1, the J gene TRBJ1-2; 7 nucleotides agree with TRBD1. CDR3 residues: CASSAGTANYGYTF. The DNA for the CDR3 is TGCGCCAGCAGCGCTGGGACAGCTAACTATGGCTACACCTTC.